These 28 T cell receptor beta chains were all obtained from the same sample, sequenced in a study of pediatric ulcerative colitis. Generated by immunoSEQ multiplex PCR, the TCRdb table keeps only in-frame clones and is missing some. The sample includes over 10,000 clones, over 60% of them seen just once. One to two pinch biopsies were taken from the rectum during colonoscopy. Sequenced input: gut tissue. Every receptor here comes from a boy aged 5-17 years who was a control in a study of pediatric ulcerative colitis.

The rearrangement joins TRBV7-8 to TRBJ1-3; TRBD1 aligns across 10 bases. V was clipped by 5 bases and J by 7 bases; unmatched bases: 5. Germline V gives CDR1 SGHVS, CDR2 FQNEAQ. The CDR3 sequence is 14 residues long. CDR3 DNA sequence: TGTGCCAGCAGCCGGGACAGGGGAGGGAACACCATATATTTT. Translating gives CASSRDRGGNTIYF. The entire variable domain, with the rest obtained from reference TRBV7-8 and TRBJ1-3, is as follows: GAGVSQSPRYKVAKRGQDVALRCDPISGHVSLFWYQQALGQGPEFLTYFQNEAQLDKSGLPSDRFFAERPEGSVSTLKIQRTQQEDSAVYLCASSRDRGGNTIYFGEGSWLTVV.

The rearrangement joins TRBV7-6 to TRBJ2-3; D is unclear. CDR3 length: 14 amino acids. The germline V gene encodes CDR1 SGHVS and CDR2 FNYEAQ. V dropped 1 base and J dropped 5 bases, with 10 bases sitting between them. CDR3 loop: CASSLEARGDTQYF. The CDR3 coding sequence is TGTGCCAGCAGCTTAGAGGCCCGCGGAGATACGCAGTATTTT.

The V and J genes are TRBV30 and TRBJ2-3; D is uncertain. V lost 4 bases and J 6 bases, leaving 8 bases between the germline ends. The CDR3 spans 11 residues. Germline-derived CDR1 and CDR2 are GTSNPN and SVGIG (reference sequence). Here the CDR3 DNA reads TGTGCCTGGAAGGAAGCCGATACGCAGTATTTT. Protein: CAWKEADTQYF.

This sequence joins TRBV7-3 and TRBJ1-3; D uncertain. The CDR3 extends over 13 amino acids. CDR1 is SGHTA, CDR2 FQGTGA, per germline. V dropped 5 bases and J dropped 10 bases, with 15 bases sitting between them. The DNA of the CDR3 is TGTGCCAGCAGCGCATCAGCCGATGGGACCATATATTTT. This translates into CASSASADGTIYF.

This chain joins TRBV15 and TRBJ2-3; 12 nucleotides match TRBD2. The junction had 5 bases not matched to a gene; V was cut back by 2 bases and J by 2 bases. This CDR3 has 17 amino acids. From germline, CDR1 is LNHNV and CDR2 YYDKDF (reference sequence). The CDR3, as DNA: TGTGCCACCAGCAGACGACGACTAGCGGGAGACACAGATACGCAGTATTTT. Translated, it gives CATSRRRLAGDTDTQYF.

This clone was picked up a small number of times. The V and J genes are TRBV7-9 and TRBJ2-3; perhaps TRBD2 as D (5 bases). CDR1 and CDR2 (germline): SEHNR, FQNEAQ (reference sequence). The CDR3 runs to 15 residues. The V end was cut by 4 bases, the J end by 4 bases, with 15 bases between. CDR3 sequence reads: CASSSQAGPPDTQYF. In nucleotides, the CDR3 is TGTGCCAGCAGCTCCCAGGCGGGCCCCCCAGATACGCAGTATTTT.

The CDR3 DNA reads as TGCAGCGTTGACAAGACGGGCGCCTACAATGAGCAGTTCTTC. Residues: CSVDKTGAYNEQFF. This chain connects TRBV29-1 to TRBJ2-1, with D unclear. Germline loops: CDR1 SQVTM, CDR2 ANQGSEA. The germline V and J ends were trimmed by 3 bases and 2 bases, with 11 bases remaining between them. The CDR3 length is 14 residues.

The chain links TRBV7-2 to TRBJ1-5, with 9 bases fitting TRBD1. The CDR3 runs 15 residues. Germline V gene lookup returns CDR1 SGHTA and CDR2 FQGNSA. V was pared by 5 bases and J by 3 bases, with 5 bases of the junction left unmatched. This CDR3 reads CASSVRTGVNQPQHF. The CDR3 coding sequence is TGTGCCAGCAGCGTACGGACAGGGGTCAATCAGCCCCAGCATTTT.

J is TRBJ2-5 and V is TRBV5-1; D is uncertain. The V gene's germline CDR1 is SGHRS and CDR2 YFSETQ. The CDR3 length is 13 residues. Trimming shortened V by 1 base and J by 2 bases, and 6 bases separated the two germline ends. The CDR3 DNA follows: TGCGCCAGCAGCTTGACACCGCAAGAGACCCAGTACTTC. It yields the protein CASSLTPQETQYF.

The chain is built from TRBV29-1 and TRBJ2-2, with D hard to call. The CDR3 loop spans 12 amino acids. Germline assignment: CDR1 SQVTM and CDR2 ANQGSEA. Between the trimmed V and J ends, which lost 6 bases and 3 bases, there was a span of 8 bases. DNA for the CDR3: TGCAGCGTCCAGGATTACACCGGGGAGCTGTTTTTT. It translates to CSVQDYTGELFF.

This chain connects TRBV7-3 to TRBJ2-1; TRBD2 aligns across 11 bases. This CDR3 spans 13 amino acids. Germline V lookup: CDR1 SGHTA, CDR2 FQGTGA. V dropped 8 bases and J dropped 5; count of bases not matched to a gene: 2. The CDR3 region is CASGLAGNNEQFF. CDR3 coding DNA: TGTGCCAGCGGACTAGCGGGTAACAATGAGCAGTTCTTC.

This chain uses TRBV5-1 with TRBJ1-3; no clear D gene. V was trimmed by 0 bases and J by 1 base, leaving 5 bases between them. The CDR3 is made up of 14 amino acids. Germline assignment: CDR1 SGHRS and CDR2 YFSETQ. CDR3 sequence: CASSLASSGNTIYF. CDR3 nucleotides: TGCGCCAGCAGCTTGGCCTCATCTGGAAACACCATATATTTT.

The chain links TRBV5-1 to TRBJ2-7, with 11 bases that match TRBD2. There are 15 residues in the CDR3. CDR1 and CDR2 from the germline V gene are SGHRS and YFSETQ. V trimming: 6 bases; J trimming: 3 bases; junction bases outside the gene matches: 8. In DNA form, the CDR3 reads TGCGCCAGCAACTTTGTCGGGACTAGCGGCTACGAGCAGTACTTC. It codes for CASNFVGTSGYEQYF.

The rearrangement joins TRBV7-6 to TRBJ2-3; D is possibly TRBD1 (5 bases). The length of the CDR3 is 17 residues. Germline CDR1 SGHVS, CDR2 FNYEAQ. The germline V and J ends were trimmed by 3 bases and 0 bases, with 16 bases remaining between them. The CDR3 DNA is TGTGCCAGCAGCTTCCCGACAGATGGGGAAAGCACAGATACGCAGTATTTT. Amino acids: CASSFPTDGESTDTQYF. Using reference TRBV7-6 and TRBJ2-3 for the parts outside the CDR3, the full variable domain is GAGVSQSPRYKVTKRGQDVALRCDPISGHVSLYWYRQALGQGPEFLTYFNYEAQQDKSGLPNDRFSAERPEGSISTLTIQRTEQRDSAMYRCASSFPTDGESTDTQYFGPGTRLTVL.

The rearrangement joins TRBV6-5 to TRBJ2-3; D remains unclear. Germline V gene data show CDR1 as MNHEY and CDR2 as SVGAGI. V lost 4 bases, J lost 5 bases, and 13 bases lay in between. CDR3 size: 14 residues. In DNA form, the CDR3 reads TGTGCCAGCAGTTGCTGGCTAGAAGGAGATACGCAGTATTTT. This sequence encodes CASSCWLEGDTQYF.

The J gene is TRBJ2-7, the V gene TRBV19, with D hard to call. The length of the CDR3 is 14 residues. Trimming stripped 1 base from V and 5 bases from J, with 12 bases between. The germline gives CDR1 LNHDA, CDR2 SQIVND (reference sequence). DNA of the CDR3: TGTGCCAGTAGTATAGGGGCTAGTTCCCACGAGCAGTACTTC. Translated, it gives CASSIGASSHEQYF.

The J gene is TRBJ2-2, the V gene TRBV19; 12 nucleotides line up with TRBD2. The V and J ends lost 6 bases and 5 bases, in that order; junction bases with no gene match: 4. Germline V lookup: CDR1 LNHDA, CDR2 SQIVND (reference sequence). This CDR3 comprises 15 residues. The CDR3 DNA sequence: TGTGCCAGTAGCAGGACTAGCGGGAAGACCGGGGAGCTGTTTTTT. Translating it yields CASSRTSGKTGELFF.

Only one count was recorded for this clone. This chain uses TRBV18 with TRBJ2-5, with 11 bases fitting TRBD2. The germline V gene encodes CDR1 KGHSH and CDR2 LQKENI. The V gene end was trimmed by 3 bases and the J gene end by 5 bases; junction bases not matched to a gene: 8. There are 16 residues in the CDR3. The CDR3 DNA sequence: TGTGCCAGCTCACCGGCTATAGCGGGAGGGAAGGAGACCCAGTACTTC. It specifies CASSPAIAGGKETQYF.

V usage is TRBV19 and J usage is TRBJ1-5; 7 bases agree with TRBD1. This CDR3 contains 14 residues. V trimming: 10 bases; J trimming: 5 bases; junction bases outside the gene matches: 11. CDR1 and CDR2 from the germline V gene are LNHDA and SQIVND (reference sequence). The CDR3 loop is CATRQAGGDQPQHF. DNA of the CDR3: TGTGCCACCCGCCAGGCAGGGGGGGATCAGCCCCAGCATTTT.

The J gene is TRBJ2-5, the V gene TRBV10-2; perhaps TRBD2 as D (7 bases). V was shortened by 7 bases and J by 2 bases, with 17 bases between the two germline ends. Germline V gives CDR1 WSHSY, CDR2 SAAADI. There are 15 residues in the CDR3. This chain's CDR3 is CASKRGRALQETQYF. The CDR3 DNA follows: TGCGCCAGCAAGAGGGGGAGGGCTTTACAAGAGACCCAGTACTTC.

The rearrangement joins TRBV6-1 to TRBJ2-3; a weak D match, TRBD2 (5 bases). Germline CDR1 and CDR2: MNHNS and SASEGT. The CDR3 has 14 residues. Between the trimmed V and J ends, which lost 9 bases and 2 bases, there was a span of 15 bases. CDR3 in amino acids: CASRERLHTDTQYF. The CDR3 nucleotides are TGTGCCAGTCGAGAGCGGTTACACACAGATACGCAGTATTTT.

The rearrangement uses TRBV6-6 and TRBJ2-5, with 7 bases identical to TRBD2. This CDR3 region has 14 residues. Germline V lookup: CDR1 MNHNY, CDR2 SVGAGI (reference sequence). The V and J ends lost 4 bases and 5 bases, in that order; junction bases with no gene match: 7. The CDR3 sequence is CASSSVGGAETQYF. In DNA form, the CDR3 reads TGTGCCAGCAGTTCTGTGGGAGGGGCGGAGACCCAGTACTTC.

This clone was counted a few times. This sequence joins TRBV7-8 and TRBJ2-1, with unresolved D. This CDR3 spans 14 amino acids. V lost 3 bases to trimming and J lost 4 bases, with 10 bases between them. Germline V gene data show CDR1 as SGHVS and CDR2 as FQNEAQ. CDR3 protein: CASSLAARYNEQFF. In DNA form, the CDR3 reads TGTGCCAGCAGCTTGGCGGCGCGATACAATGAGCAGTTCTTC. The full variable domain, in which reference TRBV7-8 and TRBJ2-1 provide the parts outside the CDR3, is GAGVSQSPRYKVAKRGQDVALRCDPISGHVSLFWYQQALGQGPEFLTYFQNEAQLDKSGLPSDRFFAERPEGSVSTLKIQRTQQEDSAVYLCASSLAARYNEQFFGPGTRLTVL.

This clone was seen more than once but under ten times. In the same sample, other DNA sequences code for this CDR3. The chain carries TRBV29-1 and TRBJ1-2; maybe TRBD1 (6 bases). With 5 bases removed from V and 2 bases from J, the gap between germline ends came to 9 bases. This CDR3 contains 12 residues. Germline V gene lookup returns CDR1 SQVTM and CDR2 ANQGSEA. The CDR3 sequence is CSVSGGNYGYTF. The CDR3 DNA reads TGCAGCGTTTCCGGGGGCAACTATGGCTACACCTTC. The complete variable domain, with remaining parts taken from reference TRBV29-1 and TRBJ1-2, reads SAVISQKPSRDICQRGTSLTIQCQVDSQVTMMFWYRQQPGQSLTLIATANQGSEATYESGFVIDKFPISRPNLTFSTLTVSNMSPEDSSIYLCSVSGGNYGYTFGSGTRLTVV.

The CDR3 nucleotides read TGTGCCATCAGTGACCCACTAGCGGGAGCCGCGGCCTACGAGCAGTACTTC. It is translated as CAISDPLAGAAAYEQYF. This chain connects TRBV10-3 to TRBJ2-7; TRBD2 matches 11 bases. Trimming at V came to 3 bases and at J to 2 bases, leaving 9 bases not matched to a gene. CDR3 size: 17 residues. The V gene's germline CDR1 is ENHRY and CDR2 SYGVKD.

The chain joins TRBV4-2 to TRBJ2-1, with D unclear. V was cut by 0 bases and J by 0 bases, with 12 bases left in between. This CDR3 spans 17 amino acids. In germline, CDR1 is LGHNA, CDR2 YNFKEQ. In DNA, the CDR3 is TGTGCCAGCAGCCAAGAGCCGGGTCTGAGCTCCTACAATGAGCAGTTCTTC. Translated, it gives CASSQEPGLSSYNEQFF.

The chain uses TRBV9 and TRBJ1-6; D gene ambiguous. The CDR3 is 15 amino acids. Germline CDR1 SGDLS, CDR2 YYNGEE. Trimming pared 0 bases from V and 7 bases from J, leaving 11 bases between. DNA for the CDR3: TGTGCCAGCAGCGTAGCGGCCAGCGGGAATTCACCCCTCCACTTT. Translating it yields CASSVAASGNSPLHF.

The chain employs TRBV28 and TRBJ2-5; D gene unclear. The CDR3 is made up of 12 amino acids. The germline V gene encodes CDR1 MDHEN and CDR2 SYDVKM. Trimming took off 6 bases at V and 0 bases at J, with 5 bases between the two ends. The CDR3 is CASRLDQETQYF. CDR3 nucleotide sequence: TGTGCCAGCAGGCTAGACCAAGAGACCCAGTACTTC.